The clone carrying this T cell receptor beta chain was counted only a few times. The library targeted TCRbeta and was prepared with unique molecular identifiers. Via MiXCR, TCRdb re-called the PCR reads, giving one row per CDR3 protein. The sample lists about 460,000 distinct CDR3 sequences; around 12% were seen once. The sample comes from a study of T-cell reconstitution after alpha-beta-depleted transplantation in children. The CDR3 has 14 amino acids. V was cut by 3 bases and J by 0 bases, with 9 bases left in between. The input for sequencing was PBMCs from the stem cell graft donor, taken from the stem cell graft. The chain combines TRBV12-3 or TRBV12-4 with TRBJ2-7; D not certain. The source is a human donor who donated a stem cell graft to a child with combined immunodeficiency. The CDR3 protein is CASSFAGGSYEQYF. The CDR3 coding sequence is TGTGCCAGCAGTTTCGCAGGTGGCTCCTACGAGCAGTACTTC.